The TCR beta chain described here comes from a study of OX40 agonist ivuxolimab in advanced cancers. Overall study context: The study treated patients with ivuxolimab, an agonistic anti-OX40 (CD134) antibody.

In germline, CDR1 is KGHSH, CDR2 LQKENI. This CDR3 contains 14 residues. With 4 bases removed from V and 5 bases from J, the gap between germline ends came to 12 bases. The repertoire was sequenced with immunoSEQ multiplex PCR; TCRdb's copy has only in-frame clones and lacks some. The data show about 59,000 clones, with approximately 84% seen just once and roughly 2% held by the top ten. The chain is built from TRBV18 and TRBJ1-5; D is unclear. This sequence was found in an adult with an advanced solid tumor such as melanoma, head and neck, liver or kidney cancer. The material was CD4+ or CD8+ T cells sorted from blood, obtained in a trial of the OX40 agonist ivuxolimab. CDR3 region: CASSQLTEDQPQHF. The CDR3, as DNA: TGTGCCAGCTCACAACTCACGGAAGATCAGCCCCAGCATTTT.